This T cell receptor beta chain appears in the sequencing data of a study of blood T cell repertoires in COVID-19. Study-level information: Acute and convalescent COVID-19 specimens originated in the United States, Italy and Spain.

In the study's own analysis: By means of reference gene primer amplification, nucleated cell counts were estimated. Sequencing was performed with immunoSEQ multiplex PCR; in TCRdb, only in-frame clones are kept and a portion is missing. V, J and clone size reflect that table, while D and trimming were determined from the DNA. The sample carries around 190,000 clones, approximately 86% recorded once. The V segment lost 8 bases and the J segment 8 bases; nucleotides outside the gene matches: 2. Looked up from germline, CDR1 is MDHEN and CDR2 is SYDVKM. The CDR3 is 12 amino acids. The sequenced material came from peripheral blood. The receptor was isolated from a young man with acute or convalescent COVID-19. The chain combines TRBV28 with TRBJ1-6, with 8 bases lining up with TRBD1. CDR3 DNA: TGTGCCAGCTTGACAGGGGATTCACCCCTCCACTTT. It codes for CASLTGDSPLHF. Filled out from reference TRBV28 and TRBJ1-6, the complete variable domain reads DVKVTQSSRYLVKRTGEKVFLECVQDMDHENMFWYRQDPGLGLRLIYFSYDVKMKEKGDIPEGYSVSREKKERFSLILESASTNQTSMYLCASLTGDSPLHFGNGTRLTVT.